This entry describes one T cell receptor beta chain. The data derive from a study of blood T cell repertoires in COVID-19. Study summary: There were acute and convalescent COVID-19 samples, and they came from the United States, Italy and Spain.

The table came from immunoSEQ multiplex PCR; TCRdb's copy has only in-frame clones and leaves some out. This table has 37,000 or so clones, more than 60% appearing once. This CDR3 is built from 11 residues. CDR1 is DFQATT, CDR2 SNEGSKA, per germline (reference sequence). V lost 1 base, J lost 8 bases, and 6 bases lay in between. The clonotype was recovered from a man in his sixties with active COVID-19. V is TRBV20-1 and J is TRBJ1-5; no clear D gene. Material: peripheral blood. The CDR3 is CSARAGKPQHF. The CDR3 coding sequence is TGCAGTGCTAGAGCTGGCAAGCCCCAGCATTTT.